The 20 T cell receptor beta chains reported below all come from one sample, sequenced in a study of blood T cell repertoires in COVID-19. The table came from immunoSEQ multiplex PCR; TCRdb's copy has only in-frame clones and leaves some out. The top ten hold nearly 2% of the sample, which has 250,000 to 300,000 clones, 70% to 90% seen once. Input material: peripheral blood. The receptors derive from a man aged 25 to 40 with active or convalescent COVID-19.

The rearrangement uses TRBV3-1 (or the pseudogene TRBV3-2) and TRBJ1-1; 8 bases are shared with TRBD1. Germline lookup yields CDR1 LGHDT and CDR2 YNNKEL (reference sequence). The CDR3 is 16 amino acids. V shed 2 bases, J shed 5 bases, and the junction held 10 bases outside the gene matches. This chain's CDR3 is CASSQPSDRVGTEAFF. In nucleotides, the CDR3 is TGTGCCAGCAGCCAACCTTCGGACAGGGTAGGGACTGAAGCTTTCTTT.

This chain uses TRBV7-2 with TRBJ2-7, with 8 bases aligning to TRBD1. The CDR3 runs to 17 residues. Germline-derived CDR1 and CDR2 are SGHTA and FQGNSA. Trimming removed 2 bases from V and 4 bases from J; junction bases left unmatched: 13. The CDR3 region has the DNA TGTGCCAGCAGCTTACATATGAGACAGGGGACGGAATACGAGCAGTACTTC. Encoded protein: CASSLHMRQGTEYEQYF.

The J gene is TRBJ2-7, the V gene TRBV2; 7 nucleotides agree with TRBD2. CDR1 is SNHLY and CDR2 is FYNNEI in the germline V gene. The CDR3 extends over 13 amino acids. V dropped 7 bases and J dropped 5; count of bases not matched to a gene: 8. In DNA form, the CDR3 reads TGTGCCAGCATTGTCGGACTAGTCAACGAGCAGTACTTC. The encoded protein is CASIVGLVNEQYF.

The chain combines TRBV13 with TRBJ2-3; 12 bases map to TRBD2. V dropped 4 bases and J dropped 2; count of bases not matched to a gene: 19. The length of the CDR3 is 21 residues. Germline V lookup: CDR1 PRHDT, CDR2 FYEKMQ (reference sequence). In DNA form, the CDR3 reads TGTGCCAGCAGCTCCCGGAAATTCCCCTCCGGACTAGCGGGGACCACAGATACGCAGTATTTT. Its translation is CASSSRKFPSGLAGTTDTQYF.

The rearrangement links TRBV5-4 to TRBJ2-3; 7 positions match TRBD1. The CDR3 is 15 residues long. The germline V gene encodes CDR1 SGHNT and CDR2 YYREEE (reference sequence). Trimming cost V 2 bases and J 2 bases; bases outside gene matches: 5. CDR3 DNA: TGTGCCAGCAGCTTTGACAGGGCTTACACAGATACGCAGTATTTT. Translation gives CASSFDRAYTDTQYF.

This clone showed up just once. The chain combines TRBV7-9 with TRBJ2-5, with D unclear. Trimming took off 5 bases at V and 5 bases at J, with 12 bases between the two ends. This CDR3 has 13 amino acids. Germline V gives CDR1 SEHNR, CDR2 FQNEAQ (reference sequence). The CDR3 sequence is CASSNPGGETQYF. The CDR3 DNA is TGTGCCAGCAGCAACCCAGGTGGGGAGACCCAGTACTTC.

The gene calls are TRBV5-1 and TRBJ2-3, with D possibly matching TRBD1 (6 bases). CDR3 length: 16 amino acids. Germline CDR1 is SGHRS and CDR2 is YFSETQ. The V and J ends lost 4 bases and 4 bases respectively, with 19 bases between them. The CDR3 loop is CASSEQGVRAPDTQYF. The CDR3 nucleotides read TGCGCCAGCAGCGAACAGGGTGTCAGAGCCCCAGATACGCAGTATTTT.

The chain recombines TRBV6-5 with TRBJ1-3, with TRBD1 matching 9 bases. This CDR3 is built from 14 residues. Germline V CDR1 and CDR2: MNHEY, SVGAGI. Trimming removed 6 bases from V and 10 bases from J; junction bases left unmatched: 10. The CDR3 loop is CASRDRGSGRTIYF. The CDR3 bases are TGTGCCAGCAGGGACAGGGGATCCGGGCGGACCATATATTTT.

This clone was seen a single time. The V call is TRBV6-1, the J call TRBJ1-2; perhaps TRBD1 as D (6 bases). Germline V gene lookup returns CDR1 MNHNS and CDR2 SASEGT. The CDR3 is made up of 16 amino acids. V was clipped by 0 bases and J by 4 bases, with 15 bases between them. CDR3 DNA: TGTGCCAGCAGTGAAGCCGGTCCGAGAGGGGGCTATGGCTACACCTTC. It translates to CASSEAGPRGGYGYTF.

This chain connects TRBV7-2 to TRBJ2-2; 12 bases align to TRBD2. The CDR3 loop spans 14 amino acids. Losses at the gene ends were 5 bases for V and 7 bases for J; bases not matched to a gene: 2. CDR1 and CDR2 (germline): SGHTA, FQGNSA. The CDR3 sequence is CASSAGLAGGELFF. The CDR3 bases are TGTGCCAGCAGCGCGGGACTAGCGGGCGGGGAGCTGTTTTTT.

The chain has TRBV3-1 (or the pseudogene TRBV3-2) and TRBJ1-3; D unresolved. Germline CDR1 LGHDT, CDR2 YNNKEL (reference sequence). Trimming shortened V by 0 bases and J by 2 bases, and 8 bases separated the two germline ends. The CDR3 runs to 15 residues. CDR3 DNA: TGTGCCAGCAGCCAAGACACAGCCACTGGAAACACCATATATTTT. Encoded protein: CASSQDTATGNTIYF.

The V call is TRBV9, the J call TRBJ1-3; no definite D call. The CDR3 has 13 amino acids. Germline V gene data show CDR1 as SGDLS and CDR2 as YYNGEE. The ends were cut back, 7 bases at V and 0 bases at J, with 8 bases in the middle. Written as DNA, the CDR3 is TGTGCCAGCCGGGGTAACTCTGGAAACACCATATATTTT. Its protein is CASRGNSGNTIYF.

V usage is TRBV6-6 and J usage is TRBJ2-7; D might be TRBD1 (6 bases). The CDR3 sequence is 15 residues long. V was pared by 6 bases and J by 4 bases, with 19 bases between. CDR1 MNHNY and CDR2 SVGAGI come from the germline V gene (reference sequence). As DNA, the CDR3 is TGTGCCAGCAGGAAATTTGAGGACAGTTCGTACGAGCAGTACTTC. It encodes CASRKFEDSSYEQYF.

This chain joins TRBV7-6 and TRBJ1-4, with 7 positions matching TRBD1. Per germline, CDR1 SGHVS and CDR2 FNYEAQ. V was clipped by 5 bases and J by 3 bases; unmatched bases: 6. CDR3 length: 15 residues. For the CDR3, the DNA is TGTGCCAGCAGCCCTAACAGGGGACCTAATGAAAAACTGTTTTTT. Residues: CASSPNRGPNEKLFF. Together with reference TRBV7-6 and TRBJ1-4, the CDR3 gives the full variable domain: GAGVSQSPRYKVTKRGQDVALRCDPISGHVSLYWYRQALGQGPEFLTYFNYEAQQDKSGLPNDRFSAERPEGSISTLTIQRTEQRDSAMYRCASSPNRGPNEKLFFGSGTQLSVL.

V gene TRBV5-4 combines with J gene TRBJ1-3, with TRBD1 matching 7 bases. Germline V CDR1 and CDR2: SGHNT, YYREEE (reference sequence). After removal of 0 bases from V and 2 bases from J, the junction contained 2 bases not matched to a gene. The CDR3 is 15 amino acids. The CDR3: CASSLGGGPGNTIYF. The CDR3 DNA reads TGTGCCAGCAGCTTGGGAGGGGGCCCTGGAAACACCATATATTTT.

This sequence joins TRBV24-1 and TRBJ2-1; 12 nucleotides align to TRBD1. Germline trimming cut 4 bases from V and 8 bases from J; bases unmatched to any gene: 8. This CDR3 is built from 16 residues. CDR1 KGHDR and CDR2 SFDVKD come from the germline V gene. The CDR3 protein is CATSDPGTGGSDEQFF. DNA of the CDR3: TGTGCCACCAGTGACCCCGGGACAGGGGGCTCCGATGAGCAGTTCTTC.

The chain recombines TRBV4-1 with TRBJ1-6, with 10 bases matching TRBD1. The CDR3 totals 14 residues. Per germline, CDR1 MGHRA and CDR2 YSYEKL. V gave up 1 base and J gave up 9 bases; unmatched junction bases: 0. Here the CDR3 DNA reads TGCGCCAGCAGCCAAGGACAGGGGGCTTCACCCCTCCACTTT. Translating gives CASSQGQGASPLHF.

The V call is TRBV11-2, the J call TRBJ2-3, with a weak D call TRBD2 (6 bases). The germline V and J ends were trimmed by 7 bases and 0 bases, with 8 bases remaining between them. Germline V gives CDR1 SGHAT, CDR2 FQNNGV. The CDR3 is 13 amino acids. The CDR3 DNA sequence: TGTGCCAGCACTGGGGGGAGCACAGATACGCAGTATTTT. This sequence encodes CASTGGSTDTQYF.

The chain is built from TRBV5-1 and TRBJ1-2; weak D call: TRBD1 (6 bases). Trimming pared 4 bases from V and 2 bases from J, leaving 12 bases between. This CDR3 contains 14 residues. Germline V CDR1 and CDR2: SGHRS, YFSETQ. CDR3 bases: TGCGCCAGCAGCGTCGGGGGGCCGAACTATGGCTACACCTTC. This codes for CASSVGGPNYGYTF.

The J gene is TRBJ1-1, the V gene TRBV27; 8 bases align to TRBD1. CDR3 length equals 14 residues. The V and J ends lost 8 bases and 3 bases, in that order; junction bases with no gene match: 8. CDR1 and CDR2 from the germline V gene are MNHEY and SMNVEV (reference sequence). The CDR3 sequence: CASADRAGDTEAFF. The CDR3 region has the DNA TGTGCCAGCGCGGACAGGGCGGGGGACACTGAAGCTTTCTTT.